Listed below are T cell receptor beta chains from one sample, sequenced in a study of tumor-infiltrating lymphocytes in localized non-small cell lung cancer. TCRdb's copy holds only in-frame clones and misses some; the assay was immunoSEQ multiplex PCR. The data show 10,000 to 13,000 clones, 65% to 90% seen once. The sample comprised uninvolved lung tissue not adjacent to the tumor. These receptor sequences come from a human donor with non-small cell lung cancer. CDR3s include the opening cysteine and the closing phenylalanine or tryptophan. D genes are given only for firm matches. Some rows mark clone size as missing; the rest say once, few, many or name a class of expanded clone.

d_call j_call cdr3_length v_call clone_size cdr3_nt cdr3_aa
TRBD1 TRBJ2-3 18 TRBV11-2 . TGTGCCAGCAGCACCCCGACCGGGCAGGGGGTCGACACAGATACGCAGTATTTT CASSTPTGQGVDTDTQYF
. TRBJ2-3 12 TRBV6-1 . TGTGCCAGCAGTGACAGAACAGATACGCAGTATTTT CASSDRTDTQYF
TRBD1 TRBJ1-5 15 TRBV6-1 . TGTGCCAGCAGAGCCGGGACAGATAAGGGTCAGCCCCAGCATTTT CASRAGTDKGQPQHF
. TRBJ1-6 14 TRBV18 . TGTGCCAGCTCAGCTGACTGGAATAATTCACCCCTCCACTTT CASSADWNNSPLHF
TRBD2 TRBJ2-3 19 TRBV5-6 . TGTGCCAGCAGCTTGGAGGGGGGTCCGGGACTAGCGGGGGCAGATACGCAGTATTTT CASSLEGGPGLAGADTQYF
. TRBJ2-7 14 TRBV11-2 few TGTGCCAGCAGCTCGATGGACACCCCCGGCGAGCAGTACTTC CASSSMDTPGEQYF
. TRBJ1-1 13 TRBV11-3 medium-sized TGTGCCAGCAGCTTAGCTACAGCTCATGAAGCTTTCTTT CASSLATAHEAFF
TRBD1 TRBJ1-2 15 TRBV18 . TGTGCCAGCTCACAAGGACAGGGGGCAAACTATGGCTACACCTTC CASSQGQGANYGYTF
. TRBJ1-2 13 TRBV5-1 . TGCGCCAGCAGCCCGACAACTAACTATGGCTACACCTTC CASSPTTNYGYTF
. TRBJ2-7 16 TRBV7-2 . TGTGCCAGCAGCTTAGTTTACAACCCGACCGTTAACGAGCAGTACTTC CASSLVYNPTVNEQYF